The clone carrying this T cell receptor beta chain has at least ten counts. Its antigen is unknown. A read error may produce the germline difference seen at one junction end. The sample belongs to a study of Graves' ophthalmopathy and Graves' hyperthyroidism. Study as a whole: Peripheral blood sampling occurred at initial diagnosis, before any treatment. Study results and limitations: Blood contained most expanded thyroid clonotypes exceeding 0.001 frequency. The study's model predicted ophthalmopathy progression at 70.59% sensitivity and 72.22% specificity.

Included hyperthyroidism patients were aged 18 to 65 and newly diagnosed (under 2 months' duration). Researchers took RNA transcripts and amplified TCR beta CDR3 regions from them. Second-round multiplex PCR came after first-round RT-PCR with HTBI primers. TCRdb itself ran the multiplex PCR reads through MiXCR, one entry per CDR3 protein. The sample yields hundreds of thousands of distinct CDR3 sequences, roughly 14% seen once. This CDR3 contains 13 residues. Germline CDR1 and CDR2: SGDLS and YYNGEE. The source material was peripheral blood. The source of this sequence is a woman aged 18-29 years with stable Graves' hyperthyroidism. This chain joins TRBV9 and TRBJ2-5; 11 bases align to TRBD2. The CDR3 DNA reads TGTGCCAGCAGTGTAGCGGGGGGGGAGACCCAGTACTTC. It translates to CASSVAGGETQYF. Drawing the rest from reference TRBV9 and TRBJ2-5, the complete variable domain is DSGVTQTPKHLITATGQRVTLRCSPRSGDLSVYWYQQSLDQGLQFLIQYYNGEERAKGNILERFSAQQFPDLHSELNLSSLELGDSALYFCASSVAGGETQYFGPGTRLLVL.